This TCR beta chain was retrieved from a study of T cells in women clearing cervical HPV infection. Study context: With HLA typing for only a few women, HLA confounding remains possible.

Turning to this clone: The sequence runs out 3 residues before the end of the CDR3; the remainder is reconstructed from the germline J gene.

Germline V gene data show CDR1 as KGHSH and CDR2 as LQKENI. With 5 bases removed from V and 0 bases from J, the gap between germline ends came to 4 bases. The CDR3 contains 13 residues. The repertoire was sequenced with immunoSEQ multiplex PCR; TCRdb's copy has only in-frame clones and lacks some. This table holds about 20,000 clones. The chain is built from TRBV18 and TRBJ1-4; D is unresolved. The source is a woman aged 18-70 years with a cervical HPV16 infection that either progressed to CIN3+ or cleared (not recorded which). Material: blood buffy coat. The sequenced part of the CDR3 DNA is TGTGCCAGCTCAAGGGCAACTAATGAAAAA. Its translation is CASSRATNEK. The whole CDR3 is CASSRATNEKLFF.